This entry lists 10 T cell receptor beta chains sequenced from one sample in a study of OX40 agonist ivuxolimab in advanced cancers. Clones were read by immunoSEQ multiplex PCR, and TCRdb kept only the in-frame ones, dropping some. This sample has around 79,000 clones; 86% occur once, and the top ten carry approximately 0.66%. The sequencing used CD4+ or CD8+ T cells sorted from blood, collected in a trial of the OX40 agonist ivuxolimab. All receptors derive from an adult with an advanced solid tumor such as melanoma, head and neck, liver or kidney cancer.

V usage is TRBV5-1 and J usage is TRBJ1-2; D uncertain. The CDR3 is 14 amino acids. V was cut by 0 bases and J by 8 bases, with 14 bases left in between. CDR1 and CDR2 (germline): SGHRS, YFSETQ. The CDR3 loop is CASSLVPGEMGYTF. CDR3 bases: TGCGCCAGCAGCTTGGTACCAGGAGAGATGGGCTACACCTTC.

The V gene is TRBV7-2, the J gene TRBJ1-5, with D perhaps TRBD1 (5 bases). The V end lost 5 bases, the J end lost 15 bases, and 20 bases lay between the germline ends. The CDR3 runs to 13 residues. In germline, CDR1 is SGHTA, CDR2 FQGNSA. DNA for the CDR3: TGTGCCAGCAGCGCCCTAAACGCCAGGGCGATGCATTTT. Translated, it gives CASSALNARAMHF.

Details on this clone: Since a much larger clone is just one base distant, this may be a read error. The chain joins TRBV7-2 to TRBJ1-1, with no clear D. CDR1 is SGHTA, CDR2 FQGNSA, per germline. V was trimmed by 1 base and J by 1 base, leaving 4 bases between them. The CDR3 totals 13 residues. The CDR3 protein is CASSLEANTEAFF. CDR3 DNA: TGTGCCAGCAGCTTAGAGGCGAACACTGAAGCTTTCTTT.

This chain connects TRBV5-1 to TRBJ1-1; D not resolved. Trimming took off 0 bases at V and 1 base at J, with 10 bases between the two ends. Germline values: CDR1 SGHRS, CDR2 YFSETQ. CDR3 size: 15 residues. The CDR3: CASSLGSGKNTEAFF. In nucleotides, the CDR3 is TGCGCCAGCAGCTTGGGGAGCGGGAAGAACACTGAAGCTTTCTTT. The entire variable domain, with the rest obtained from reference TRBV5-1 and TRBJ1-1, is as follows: KAGVTQTPRYLIKTRGQQVTLSCSPISGHRSVSWYQQTPGQGLQFLFEYFSETQRNKGNFPGRFSGRQFSNSRSEMNVSTLELGDSALYLCASSLGSGKNTEAFFGQGTRLTVV.

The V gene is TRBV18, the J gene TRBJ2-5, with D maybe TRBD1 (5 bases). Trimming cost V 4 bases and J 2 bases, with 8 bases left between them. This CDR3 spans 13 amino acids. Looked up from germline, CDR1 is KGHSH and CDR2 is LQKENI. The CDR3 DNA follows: TGTGCCAGCTCACTGGGGCTGCAAGAGACCCAGTACTTC. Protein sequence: CASSLGLQETQYF.

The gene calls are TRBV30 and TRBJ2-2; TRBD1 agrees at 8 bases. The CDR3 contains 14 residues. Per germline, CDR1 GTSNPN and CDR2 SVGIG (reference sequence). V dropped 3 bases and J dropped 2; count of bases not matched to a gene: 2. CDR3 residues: CAWRAGGNTGELFF. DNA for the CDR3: TGTGCCTGGAGGGCAGGGGGCAACACCGGGGAGCTGTTTTTT.

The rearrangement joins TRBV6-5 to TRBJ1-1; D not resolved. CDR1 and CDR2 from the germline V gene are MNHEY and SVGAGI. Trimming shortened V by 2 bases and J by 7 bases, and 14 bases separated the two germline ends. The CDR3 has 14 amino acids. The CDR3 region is CASSYVGVGVEAFF. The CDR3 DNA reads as TGTGCCAGCAGTTACGTCGGAGTAGGCGTTGAAGCTTTCTTT.

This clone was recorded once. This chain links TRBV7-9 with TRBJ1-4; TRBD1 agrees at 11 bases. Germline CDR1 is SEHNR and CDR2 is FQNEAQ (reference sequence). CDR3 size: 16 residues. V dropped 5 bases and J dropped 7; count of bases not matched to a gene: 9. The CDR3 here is CASSPGQGVKSEKLFF. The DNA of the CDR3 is TGTGCCAGCAGCCCGGGACAGGGGGTCAAGAGTGAAAAACTGTTTTTT.

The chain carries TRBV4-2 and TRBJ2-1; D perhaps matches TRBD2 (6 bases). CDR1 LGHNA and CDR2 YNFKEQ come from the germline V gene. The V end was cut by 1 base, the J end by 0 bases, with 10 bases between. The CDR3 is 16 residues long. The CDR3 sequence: CASSQGYGGSYNEQFF. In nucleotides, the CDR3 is TGTGCCAGCAGCCAAGGATACGGGGGCTCCTACAATGAGCAGTTCTTC.

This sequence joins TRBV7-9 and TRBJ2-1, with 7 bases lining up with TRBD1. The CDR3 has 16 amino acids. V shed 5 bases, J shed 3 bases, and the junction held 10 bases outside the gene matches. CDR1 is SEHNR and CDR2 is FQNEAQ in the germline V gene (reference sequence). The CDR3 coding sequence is TGTGCCAGCAGCGTAACCGGGACAGTCCTCTACAATGAGCAGTTCTTC. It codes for CASSVTGTVLYNEQFF.